This section outlines one T cell receptor beta chain sequence together with its context. Its antigen is still unknown. This may come from a read error, since a much larger clone is one base off. The entry originates in a study of T cell repertoires in cytomegalovirus infection. In the study overall: An indication of both CMV infection and matching HLA type came from public TCR beta signatures.

Findings of the study overall: Cumulative public TCR beta family frequency identified CMV carriers with the relevant HLA. The study found HLA-C-restricted CMV-specific TCR beta clonotypes dominating the ex vivo response.

TCRdb re-called the reads with MiXCR, one entry per CDR3 protein. The sample contains about 740,000 distinct CDR3 sequences, roughly a third of which appear only once. The clonotype comes from a human donor in good health (CMV status not recorded). Some clones in this sample may be carry-over from other donors' samples. Sequenced material: PBMCs.

CDR3 in DNA: TGTGCCAGCAGCTTTTCTTCGTGGCTAGCGGCTTCCTGCGAGCAGTACTTC. It codes for CASSFSSWLAASCEQYF. V usage is TRBV7-6 and J usage is TRBJ2-7; 7 bases line up with TRBD2. The germline V gene encodes CDR1 SGHVS and CDR2 FNYEAQ. CDR3 length: 17 amino acids. Using reference TRBV7-6 and TRBJ2-7 for the parts outside the CDR3, the full variable domain is GAGVSQSPRYKVTKRGQDVALRCDPISGHVSLYWYRQALGQGPEFLTYFNYEAQQDKSGLPNDRFSAERPEGSISTLTIQRTEQRDSAMYRCASSFSSWLAASCEQYFGPGTRLTVT.